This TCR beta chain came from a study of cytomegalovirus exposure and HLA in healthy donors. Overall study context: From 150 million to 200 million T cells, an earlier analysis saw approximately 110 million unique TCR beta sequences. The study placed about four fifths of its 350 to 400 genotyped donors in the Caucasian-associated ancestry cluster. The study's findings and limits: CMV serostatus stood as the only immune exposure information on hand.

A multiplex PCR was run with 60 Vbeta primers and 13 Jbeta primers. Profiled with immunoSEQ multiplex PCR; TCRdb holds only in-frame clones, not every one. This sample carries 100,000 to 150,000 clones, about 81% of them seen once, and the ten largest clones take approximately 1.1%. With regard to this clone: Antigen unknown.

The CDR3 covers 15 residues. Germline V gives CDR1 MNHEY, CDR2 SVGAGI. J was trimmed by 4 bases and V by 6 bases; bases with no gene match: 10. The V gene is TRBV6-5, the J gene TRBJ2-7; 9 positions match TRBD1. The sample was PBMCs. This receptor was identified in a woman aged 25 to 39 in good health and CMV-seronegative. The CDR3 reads CASRTGTGSAYEQYF. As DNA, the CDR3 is TGTGCCAGCAGAACCGGGACAGGGAGTGCTTACGAGCAGTACTTC.